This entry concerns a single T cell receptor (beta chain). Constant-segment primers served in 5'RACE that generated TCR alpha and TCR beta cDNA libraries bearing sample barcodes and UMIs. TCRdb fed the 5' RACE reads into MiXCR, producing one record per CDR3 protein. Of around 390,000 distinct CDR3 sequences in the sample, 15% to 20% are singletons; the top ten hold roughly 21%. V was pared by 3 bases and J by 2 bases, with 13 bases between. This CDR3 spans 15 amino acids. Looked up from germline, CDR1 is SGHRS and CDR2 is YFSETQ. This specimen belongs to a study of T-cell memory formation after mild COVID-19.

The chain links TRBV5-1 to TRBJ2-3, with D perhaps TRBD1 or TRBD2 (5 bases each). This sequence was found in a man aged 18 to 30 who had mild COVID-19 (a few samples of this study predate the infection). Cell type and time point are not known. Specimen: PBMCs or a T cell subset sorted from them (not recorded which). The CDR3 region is CASSWGLWYTDTQYF. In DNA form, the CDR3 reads TGCGCCAGCAGCTGGGGGTTGTGGTACACAGATACGCAGTATTTT.